Only a few counts were recorded for the clone carrying this T cell receptor beta chain. Its antigen is unidentified. This sample is part of a study of beta chain features in type 1 diabetes. Study-wide context: Age, gender and cell yields were alike across patients and healthy donors. Study-wide results and caveats: People with Type 1 diabetes carried modestly yet significantly shorter TCRB CDR3s in all four CD4+ subsets. PCR, the amplification step, might favor shorter templates, equally in patients and controls.

J was trimmed by 3 bases and V by 4 bases; bases with no gene match: 10. The CDR3 runs to 16 residues. Germline V CDR1 and CDR2: SGHRS, YFSETQ. Cell sorting via CD45RO/CCR7/CD25/CD127/CD95/CD27 was performed to obtain CD4+ naive, central memory, regulatory and stem cell-like memory cells. The investigators reverse transcribed all of the isolated RNA, so they sequenced expressed TCRB transcripts. The repertoire was sequenced with immunoSEQ multiplex PCR; TCRdb's copy has only in-frame clones and lacks some. The sample records 160,000 or so clones, approximately 8.7% being singletons. The rearrangement joins TRBV5-1 to TRBJ2-3; 8 positions match TRBD2. The sequenced sample consisted of central memory CD4+ T cells from blood. This receptor was identified in a woman under 40 with type 1 diabetes. The CDR3 region has the DNA TGCGCCAGCAGCAACGGGAGGGCCGGGACAACAGATACGCAGTATTTT. As protein: CASSNGRAGTTDTQYF.